What follows is one T cell receptor beta chain and its context. This entry belongs to a study of blood T cell repertoires in COVID-19. Assay used: immunoSEQ multiplex PCR; TCRdb lists only in-frame clones, some missing. The profile shows roughly 120,000 clones, 70% to 90% of them singletons. The CDR3 sequence is 12 residues long. CDR1 and CDR2 (germline): SGHAT, FQNNGV. V lost 5 bases to trimming and J lost 3 bases, with 8 bases between them. The sequenced sample was peripheral blood. The chain employs TRBV11-2 and TRBJ2-7; D is unresolved. The clonotype was recovered from a woman aged 55-75 years with acute or convalescent COVID-19. The DNA of the CDR3 is TGTGCCAGCAGCGTAAACAGCTACGAGCAGTACTTC. It is translated as CASSVNSYEQYF.